This record concerns one T cell receptor (beta chain) sequence. Its target is unknown. Profiled with immunoSEQ multiplex PCR; TCRdb holds only in-frame clones, not every one. The data show about 120,000 clones, with around 82% seen just once and 5% to 7% held by the top ten. CDR1 and CDR2 (germline): KGHDR, SFDVKD. The CDR3 consists of 15 residues. Trimming removed 1 base at V and 3 bases at J, with 9 bases between. This specimen comes from a study of T cell responses to AZD1222 COVID-19 vaccine. Broader study findings: Unmutated variant regions are reportedly targeted by nearly half of spike-specific TCRs. At baseline, just a handful of AZD1222 recipients tested seropositive. Donors skewed white British and female; clonal diversity was possibly underestimated.

This clonotype was sampled from an adult in good health. The sequences come from peripheral blood, collected on day 0 of AZD1222 vaccination. The V gene is TRBV24-1, the J gene TRBJ2-1; possible D gene TRBD1, 6 bases. CDR3: CATSDFGTNYNEQFF. CDR3 DNA sequence: TGTGCCACCAGTGATTTTGGGACAAACTACAATGAGCAGTTCTTC.